The 3 T cell receptor beta chains presented below share a single source sample, sequenced in a study of shared clonotypes between healthy human individuals. Assay used: immunoSEQ multiplex PCR; TCRdb lists only in-frame clones, some missing. Altogether 400,000 to 600,000 clones are present, 79% being singletons, with the ten largest covering less than 15%. Sequenced material: PBMCs. The receptors originated from a woman in her thirties or forties in good health. Some clones in this sample may be carry-over from other donors' samples.

This rearrangement joins TRBV5-1 to TRBJ2-1, with 13 nucleotides matching TRBD2. Germline V CDR1 and CDR2: SGHRS, YFSETQ. V was clipped by 3 bases and J by 5 bases; unmatched bases: 2. CDR3 length: 15 amino acids. CDR3 sequence: CASSSGTSGNNEQFF. CDR3 DNA: TGCGCCAGCAGCTCTGGGACTAGCGGGAACAATGAGCAGTTCTTC.

V usage is TRBV18 and J usage is TRBJ2-7, with 15 nucleotides matching TRBD2. V lost 3 bases to trimming and J lost 6 bases; unmatched junction nucleotides: 6. The CDR3 consists of 16 residues. CDR1 and CDR2 from the germline V gene are KGHSH and LQKENI. As DNA, the CDR3 is TGTGCCAGCTCACCGAGGTTGGGACTAGCGGGAGGCGAGCAGTACTTC. It yields the protein CASSPRLGLAGGEQYF.

This chain links TRBV11-2 with TRBJ1-2; 7 nucleotides line up with TRBD1. V shed 2 bases and J 5 bases; nucleotides not matched to a gene: 8. CDR3 size: 15 residues. Germline CDR1 SGHAT, CDR2 FQNNGV. This CDR3 is CASSLKRQGGYGYTF. For the CDR3, the DNA is TGTGCCAGCAGCTTAAAAAGACAGGGTGGATATGGCTACACCTTC.